The next 25 T cell receptor beta chains were all read from a single sample in a study of T cell changes during pregnancy in multiple sclerosis. The data were produced by immunoSEQ multiplex PCR, yet TCRdb's version contains in-frame clones alone and is incomplete. Of some 40,000 clones in the sample, about 89% were seen once. Here the sequenced sample was CD4+ T cells from peripheral blood mononuclear cells, taken in the third trimester of pregnancy. Every receptor here comes from a female donor in good health, enrolled as a control in a pregnancy study.

This clone was counted once. The rearrangement links TRBV30 to TRBJ1-2, with TRBD1 matching 12 bases. After removal of 3 bases from V and 4 bases from J, the junction contained 12 bases not matched to a gene. In germline, CDR1 is GTSNPN, CDR2 SVGIG (reference sequence). The length of the CDR3 is 17 residues. The CDR3 protein is CAWRTGQGANRIYGYTF. DNA of the CDR3: TGTGCCTGGAGAACGGGACAGGGGGCCAACCGAATCTATGGCTACACCTTC. Full variable domain (missing parts from reference TRBV30 and TRBJ1-2): SQTIHQWPATLVQPVGSPLSLECTVEGTSNPNLYWYRQAAGRGLQLLFYSVGIGQISSEVPQNLSASRPQDRQFILSSKKLLLSDSGFYLCAWRTGQGANRIYGYTFGSGTRLTVV.

This clone was seen just once. J is TRBJ1-1 and V is TRBV19, with 8 bases identical to TRBD1. Germline V gives CDR1 LNHDA, CDR2 SQIVND (reference sequence). The CDR3 runs to 14 residues. With 10 bases clipped from V and 4 bases from J, the junction kept 11 bases outside the gene matches. The CDR3 sequence: CATNRDRWTTEAFF. The CDR3 nucleotides are TGTGCCACCAACCGGGACAGGTGGACCACTGAAGCTTTCTTT. Full variable domain (rest looked up from reference TRBV19 and TRBJ1-1): DGGITQSPKYLFRKEGQNVTLSCEQNLNHDAMYWYRQDPGQGLRLIYYSQIVNDFQKGDIAEGYSVSREKKESFPLTVTSAQKNPTAFYLCATNRDRWTTEAFFGQGTRLTVV.

This rearrangement joins TRBV5-5 to TRBJ2-7, with TRBD2 matching 12 bases. The junction had 6 bases not matched to a gene; V was cut back by 4 bases and J by 4 bases. The length of the CDR3 is 15 residues. CDR1 SGHKS and CDR2 YYEKEE come from the germline V gene (reference sequence). The CDR3 loop reads CASSRLAGAVYEQYF. CDR3 DNA: TGTGCCAGCAGCCGACTAGCGGGGGCCGTATACGAGCAGTACTTC. Full variable domain (rest looked up from reference TRBV5-5 and TRBJ2-7): DAGVTQSPTHLIKTRGQQVTLRCSPISGHKSVSWYQQVLGQGPQFIFQYYEKEERGRGNFPDRFSARQFPNYSSELNVNALLLGDSALYLCASSRLAGAVYEQYFGPGTRLTVT.

The gene calls are TRBV5-1 and TRBJ2-2; 7 bases line up with TRBD1. CDR3 length: 13 amino acids. The germline CDR1 and CDR2 sequences are SGHRS and YFSETQ. After removal of 7 bases from V and 1 base from J, the junction contained 1 base not matched to a gene. The CDR3 here is CASRDRNTGELFF. CDR3 nucleotides: TGCGCCAGCCGGGACAGGAACACCGGGGAGCTGTTTTTT.

CDR3 sequence: CASSDPTGVTGVTEAFF. In DNA form, the CDR3 reads TGTGCCAGCAGTGACCCGACGGGAGTAACGGGGGTCACTGAAGCTTTCTTT. The chain carries TRBV6-1 and TRBJ1-1, with a tentative D call TRBD1 (5 bases). Trimming removed 3 bases from V and 4 bases from J, with 21 bases in between. The CDR3 spans 17 residues. Looked up from germline, CDR1 is MNHNS and CDR2 is SASEGT.

The V and J genes are TRBV2 and TRBJ2-1; maybe TRBD2 (6 bases). CDR1 and CDR2 from the germline V gene are SNHLY and FYNNEI. The CDR3 is made up of 14 amino acids. V was cut by 6 bases and J by 3 bases, with 12 bases left in between. Here the CDR3 reads CASRHGGIYNEQFF. In DNA, the CDR3 is TGTGCCAGCAGACACGGGGGTATCTACAATGAGCAGTTCTTC. The full variable domain, completed using reference TRBV2 and TRBJ2-1, is EPEVTQTPSHQVTQMGQEVILRCVPISNHLYFYWYRQILGQKVEFLVSFYNNEISEKSEIFDDQFSVERPDGSNFTLKIRSTKLEDSAMYFCASRHGGIYNEQFFGPGTRLTVL.

The count of this clone is one. The CDR3 loop is CASSDGLGGLETQYF. The CDR3 DNA reads as TGTGCCAGCAGCGACGGACTAGGGGGTTTGGAGACCCAGTACTTC. The chain is built from TRBV13 and TRBJ2-5, with D possibly TRBD2 on 7 matching bases. Germline-derived CDR1 and CDR2 are PRHDT and FYEKMQ (reference sequence). This CDR3 region has 15 residues. V gave up 5 bases and J gave up 5 bases, with 18 bases separating them.

The rearrangement uses TRBV28 and TRBJ1-1, with D hard to call. V was shortened by 5 bases and J by 4 bases, with 14 bases between the two germline ends. Germline V CDR1 and CDR2: MDHEN, SYDVKM. The CDR3 loop spans 14 amino acids. The CDR3 loop reads CASSVLRRLTEAFF. The DNA of the CDR3 is TGTGCCAGCAGTGTTTTGCGGAGACTCACTGAAGCTTTCTTT.

On this clone: At one end the junction does not follow the germline gene, possibly because of a read error. This chain links TRBV5-5 with TRBJ2-2; D may be TRBD2 (6 bases). This CDR3 is 15 amino acids long. Per germline, CDR1 SGHKS and CDR2 YYEKEE (reference sequence). The CDR3: CASRLGGVDTGELFF. CDR3 bases: TGTGCCAGCAGATTGGGGGGAGTCGACACCGGGGAGCTGTTTTTT.

The gene calls are TRBV7-8 and TRBJ2-7; TRBD2 agrees at 9 bases. Germline lookup yields CDR1 SGHVS and CDR2 FQNEAQ. The CDR3 totals 17 residues. V shed 4 bases, J shed 7 bases, and the junction held 17 bases outside the gene matches. The CDR3 sequence: CASSSAVGTSLPGEQYF. The CDR3 DNA sequence: TGTGCCAGCAGCTCCGCAGTCGGGACTAGCCTTCCCGGGGAGCAGTACTTC. The complete variable domain, with remaining parts taken from reference TRBV7-8 and TRBJ2-7, reads GAGVSQSPRYKVAKRGQDVALRCDPISGHVSLFWYQQALGQGPEFLTYFQNEAQLDKSGLPSDRFFAERPEGSVSTLKIQRTQQEDSAVYLCASSSAVGTSLPGEQYFGPGTRLTVT.

The V gene is TRBV27, the J gene TRBJ1-1; D not certain. CDR3 length equals 14 residues. The germline V and J ends were trimmed by 3 bases and 1 base, with 9 bases remaining between them. CDR1 and CDR2 (germline): MNHEY, SMNVEV (reference sequence). The CDR3 DNA reads as TGTGCCAGCAGTTTCAAGTTGGCGAACACTGAAGCTTTCTTT. Protein sequence: CASSFKLANTEAFF.

This clone has only a few counts. The CDR3 is CASSLGGEGGTEAFF. The CDR3 DNA reads as TGTGCCAGCAGCTTGGGCGGGGAGGGTGGCACTGAAGCTTTCTTT. The V call is TRBV7-9, the J call TRBJ1-1; D gene uncertain. This CDR3 is built from 15 residues. Germline CDR1 reads SEHNR; CDR2 reads FQNEAQ (reference sequence). V lost 3 bases and J lost 4, with 15 bases in between.

The rearrangement uses TRBV11-3 and TRBJ2-1, with 7 bases aligning to TRBD2. Germline CDR1 reads SGHNT; CDR2 reads YENEEA. CDR3 length: 17 residues. V lost 2 bases and J lost 5; bases outside the gene matches: 12. Here the CDR3 DNA reads TGTGCCAGCAGCTTACACTCGAGCGGGATGGGCGACAATGAGCAGTTCTTC. This codes for CASSLHSSGMGDNEQFF.

The rearrangement uses TRBV7-2 and TRBJ2-7; TRBD2 matches 8 bases. There are 14 residues in the CDR3. Losses at the gene ends were 2 bases for V and 3 bases for J; bases not matched to a gene: 3. Germline lookup yields CDR1 SGHTA and CDR2 FQGNSA. The CDR3 DNA reads as TGTGCCAGCAGCTTACGGGAGGGGAACTACGAGCAGTACTTC. This codes for CASSLREGNYEQYF. The full variable domain, rest sourced from reference TRBV7-2 and TRBJ2-7, is GAGVSQSPSNKVTEKGKDVELRCDPISGHTALYWYRQSLGQGLEFLIYFQGNSAPDKSGLPSDRFSAERTGGSVSTLTIQRTQQEDSAVYLCASSLREGNYEQYFGPGTRLTVT.

The genes are TRBV7-8 and TRBJ2-7, with a possible D match to TRBD1 (6 bases). V was shortened by 4 bases and J by 3 bases, with 31 bases between the two germline ends. The CDR3 has 20 amino acids. Germline V gives CDR1 SGHVS, CDR2 FQNEAQ. The CDR3 is CASSSQRLGGSPVGSYEQYF. The DNA of the CDR3 is TGTGCCAGCAGCTCCCAGCGGTTAGGGGGTAGTCCGGTAGGGAGCTACGAGCAGTACTTC.

The chain is built from TRBV28 and TRBJ1-5; TRBD1 might be the D (6 bases). Germline CDR1 MDHEN, CDR2 SYDVKM. V was trimmed by 3 bases and J by 7 bases, leaving 16 bases between them. There are 15 residues in the CDR3. The DNA of the CDR3 is TGTGCCAGCAGTTTTGGGGGCCGCCGATTGCAGCCCCAGCATTTT. Encoded protein: CASSFGGRRLQPQHF.

This chain connects TRBV6-1 to TRBJ2-2; 9 nucleotides match TRBD1. There are 16 residues in the CDR3. CDR1 MNHNS and CDR2 SASEGT come from the germline V gene. V was clipped by 4 bases and J by 5 bases; unmatched bases: 8. CDR3 nucleotides: TGTGCCAGCAGTGGCAATCTAGGACAGGGGACCGGGGAGCTGTTTTTT. Its protein is CASSGNLGQGTGELFF.

J is TRBJ2-5 and V is TRBV4-1, with 7 bases aligning to TRBD1. Germline V gene sequence: CDR1 MGHRA, CDR2 YSYEKL. Unmatched junction bases numbered 2, after V lost 3 bases and J lost 1 base. The CDR3 has 14 residues. The CDR3 reads CASSQRDSQETQYF. In DNA form, the CDR3 reads TGCGCCAGCAGCCAGAGGGACAGCCAAGAGACCCAGTACTTC.

The chain carries TRBV19 and TRBJ1-5; 7 bases line up with TRBD1. Germline lookup yields CDR1 LNHDA and CDR2 SQIVND (reference sequence). V shed 3 bases, J shed 1 base, and the junction held 6 bases outside the gene matches. The CDR3 runs 16 residues. The chain's CDR3 is CASSIAYRGSNQPQHF. The CDR3 DNA is TGTGCCAGTAGTATTGCCTACAGGGGCAGCAATCAGCCCCAGCATTTT.

This chain links TRBV6-6 with TRBJ2-5; 11 nucleotides line up with TRBD2. This CDR3 contains 14 residues. The germline V gene has CDR1 MNHNY and CDR2 SVGAGI (reference sequence). V was pared by 7 bases and J by 5 bases, with 6 bases of the junction left unmatched. The CDR3 protein is CASKVAGGAETQYF. Here the CDR3 DNA reads TGTGCCAGCAAAGTAGCGGGAGGGGCTGAGACCCAGTACTTC.

In its sample, this clone was seen once. CDR3 sequence (DNA): TGTGCCAGCAGCTTAGCTGGGTCTAGCGTCGGCACCGGGGAGCTGTTTTTT. It codes for CASSLAGSSVGTGELFF. The V and J genes are TRBV7-9 and TRBJ2-2, with D perhaps matching TRBD2 (6 bases). CDR1 is SEHNR and CDR2 is FQNEAQ in the germline V gene (reference sequence). V was shortened by 0 bases and J by 4 bases, with 15 bases between the two germline ends. The CDR3 totals 17 residues. Complete variable domain (other parts from reference TRBV7-9 and TRBJ2-2): DTGVSQNPRHKITKRGQNVTFRCDPISEHNRLYWYRQTLGQGPEFLTYFQNEAQLEKSRLLSDRFSAERPKGSFSTLEIQRTEQGDSAMYLCASSLAGSSVGTGELFFGEGSRLTVL.

V is TRBV6-1 and J is TRBJ1-1; D is perhaps TRBD1 (6 bases). Trimming left V 0 bases short and J 5 bases short, with 19 bases between. This CDR3 is built from 17 residues. CDR1 and CDR2 (germline): MNHNS, SASEGT. The CDR3 protein is CASSEASGGGGTTEAFF. The CDR3 coding sequence is TGTGCCAGCAGTGAAGCGTCGGGAGGGGGGGGCACAACTGAAGCTTTCTTT.

This chain links TRBV5-5 with TRBJ2-7; D is possibly TRBD1 (6 bases). Germline V gives CDR1 SGHKS, CDR2 YYEKEE (reference sequence). The CDR3 has 14 amino acids. Trimming took off 3 bases at V and 6 bases at J, with 16 bases between the two ends. The CDR3 DNA is TGTGCCAGCAGCTACAATTATATAGGGGGCGAGCAGTACTTC. As protein: CASSYNYIGGEQYF.

The chain links TRBV6-5 to TRBJ1-5; 10 bases line up with TRBD1. This CDR3 comprises 14 residues. After removal of 6 bases from V and 6 bases from J, the junction contained 5 bases not matched to a gene. Germline V gene sequence: CDR1 MNHEY, CDR2 SVGAGI. CDR3 bases: TGTGCCAGCAGCGACAGGGGGCCCGGTCAGCCCCAGCATTTT. It specifies CASSDRGPGQPQHF.

This clone has a single count. The rearrangement links TRBV4-1 to TRBJ2-7, with 7 nucleotides matching TRBD1. CDR1 MGHRA and CDR2 YSYEKL come from the germline V gene. The CDR3 length is 15 residues. V was clipped by 4 bases and J by 4 bases; unmatched bases: 10. The CDR3 sequence: CASSRDRTGLYEQYF. The DNA of the CDR3 is TGCGCCAGCAGCCGAGACCGGACAGGACTTTACGAGCAGTACTTC.